This T cell receptor beta chain was obtained from a study of T-cell memory formation after mild COVID-19. Using its own MiXCR run on the 5' RACE reads, TCRdb lists one record per CDR3 protein. This sample has 400,000 or so distinct CDR3 sequences, with over 15% found just once. Germline values: CDR1 DFQATT, CDR2 SNEGSKA (reference sequence). This CDR3 comprises 12 residues. The V end lost 6 bases, the J end lost 5 bases, and 12 bases lay between the germline ends. The sequencing sample was made of PBMCs or a T cell subset sorted from them (not recorded which). The clonotype was recovered from an adult woman who had mild COVID-19 (a few samples of this study predate the infection). Cell type and time point are not known. The genes are TRBV20-1 and TRBJ2-3; D may be TRBD1 (5 bases). Written as DNA, the CDR3 is TGCAGTGCGGTACCACAGGAAGATACGCAGTATTTT. The encoded protein is CSAVPQEDTQYF.